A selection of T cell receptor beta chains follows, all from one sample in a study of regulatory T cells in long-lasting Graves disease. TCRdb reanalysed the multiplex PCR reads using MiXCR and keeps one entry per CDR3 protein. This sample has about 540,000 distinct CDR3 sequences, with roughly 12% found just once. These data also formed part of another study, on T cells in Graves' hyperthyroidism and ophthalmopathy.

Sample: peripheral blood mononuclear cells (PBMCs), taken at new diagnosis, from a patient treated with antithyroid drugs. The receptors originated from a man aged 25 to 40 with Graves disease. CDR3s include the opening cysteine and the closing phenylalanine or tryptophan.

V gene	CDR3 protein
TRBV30	CAVSVAKNIQYF
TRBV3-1	CASSQDKGIEANSPLHF
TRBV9	CASSVGLAGPTDTQYF
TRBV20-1	CTIAGEGEQFF
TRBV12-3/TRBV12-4	CASRPNRDYALDTQYF
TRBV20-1	CSAGVTNARDTQYF
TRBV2	CASSATENYGYTF
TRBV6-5	CASSSAGAYNSPLHF
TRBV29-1	CSAGTALYTEAFF
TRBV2	CASSGTSATYEQYF
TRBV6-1	CASREPPGRYSNQPQHF
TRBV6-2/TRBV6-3	CASSYLGNVDAFF
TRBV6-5	CASSYLGQGANGYTF
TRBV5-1	CASSGARGRSSTDTQYF
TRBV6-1	CASRYSGRAGGEQFF
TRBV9	CASSPAGTGVGETQYF
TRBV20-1	CSARGRLAGGDGEQFF
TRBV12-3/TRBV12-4	CASSLDIYEQYF
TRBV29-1	CSATGTESSGANVLTF
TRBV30	CAWSTAPSHNEQFF
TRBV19	CASRQSPGLAGALTTQYF
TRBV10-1	CASSDGLADPSYEQYF
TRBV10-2	CASSESPWDEQFF
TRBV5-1	CASSPGWGAGANVLTF
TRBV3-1	CASSQDRSSRAEAFF
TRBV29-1	CSVYRGWGYEQYF
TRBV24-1	CATSGLAGGRNTGELFF
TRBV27	CASSFQGGVYEQYF
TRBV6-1	CASTRDSARGANVLTF
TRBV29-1	CSVGEATSAHRQYF
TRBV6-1	CASRTGMAATNEKLFF
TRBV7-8	CASSSPRGQPQHF
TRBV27	CASSLFRTGYGYTF
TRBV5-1	CASSLAAFQGGYTF
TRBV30	CAWIPGHVFDEQFF
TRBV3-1	CASSQSGEKLFF
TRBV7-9	CASSQDPLASGVVKTQYF
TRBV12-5	CASGPNSYEQYF
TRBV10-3	CAISETGTSNTGELFF
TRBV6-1	CASTATGGTEAFF
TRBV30	CAWSWGEDTQYF
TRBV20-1	CSARDLGGTYEQYF
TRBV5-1	CASRVTGSGEKLFF
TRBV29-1	CSVGTGGNTGELFF
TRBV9	CASSVDGARSYEQYF
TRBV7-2	CASSSFTGELFF
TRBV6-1	CASSEYLGNQPQHF
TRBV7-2	CASSFSWLDTDTQYF
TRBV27	CASSRTGFHEQYF
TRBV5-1	CASSSAGNSEQFF
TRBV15	CATSSPSTGGFGETQYF
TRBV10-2	CASSDPRDYRTYEQYF
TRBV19	CASSIGSDRGRYEQYF
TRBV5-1	CASSLEPPPGEQYF
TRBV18	CASSDDSTDTQYF